The 19 T cell receptor beta chains presented below share a single source sample, sequenced in a study of blood T cell repertoires in COVID-19 (dated by TCRdb to between 2020 and 2021). The library was produced with the immunoSEQ multiplex PCR assay. The clones in this table, taken by TCRdb from immuneACCESS, are in-frame only. Not every clone is retained; where verified, under half of the shortfall comes from an unresolved V gene, and the cause of the rest is unknown. This sample has some 150,000 clones in its table, and around 90% of those were observed once. The ten largest clones represent around 0.91% of the sample. Sequenced: peripheral blood. The receptor set was obtained from a woman in her forties or fifties with acute or convalescent COVID-19.

This chain links TRBV3-1 (or the pseudogene TRBV3-2) with TRBJ2-3; the match to TRBD1 covers 8 bases. The germline V gene encodes CDR1 LGHDT and CDR2 YNNKEL (reference sequence). J was trimmed by 5 bases and V by 4 bases; bases with no gene match: 8. The CDR3 spans 15 residues. CDR3 sequence reads: CASSPTGEWGDTQYF. The DNA for the CDR3 is TGTGCCAGCAGCCCGACAGGGGAGTGGGGAGATACGCAGTATTTT.

The CDR3 region is CASSPPGQNYGYTF. DNA for the CDR3: TGTGCCAGCTCACCACCGGGACAGAACTATGGCTACACCTTC. The chain is built from TRBV18 and TRBJ1-2; 7 bases match TRBD1. The germline V gene encodes CDR1 KGHSH and CDR2 LQKENI. The CDR3 extends over 14 amino acids. V lost 0 bases and J lost 2; bases outside the gene matches: 0.

The chain couples TRBV19 to TRBJ2-1; D remains unclear. The CDR3 spans 12 residues. Germline assignment: CDR1 LNHDA and CDR2 SQIVND (reference sequence). V dropped 5 bases and J dropped 7 bases, with 9 bases sitting between them. Here the CDR3 reads CASSRQANEQFF. The CDR3 DNA sequence: TGTGCCAGTAGTCGTCAAGCGAATGAGCAGTTCTTC. Full variable domain (rest looked up from reference TRBV19 and TRBJ2-1): DGGITQSPKYLFRKEGQNVTLSCEQNLNHDAMYWYRQDPGQGLRLIYYSQIVNDFQKGDIAEGYSVSREKKESFPLTVTSAQKNPTAFYLCASSRQANEQFFGPGTRLTVL.

The V call is TRBV6-5, the J call TRBJ2-7, with 8 bases fitting TRBD1. Germline assignment: CDR1 MNHEY and CDR2 SVGAGI. The CDR3 contains 14 residues. J gave up 9 bases and V 10 bases, and 17 bases lay outside the gene matches. The CDR3 nucleotides read TGTGCCACTTCCCCCCCGGGACAGGATGCTCGGCAGTACTTC. This codes for CATSPPGQDARQYF.

The chain has TRBV27 and TRBJ2-2; possible D gene TRBD2, 6 bases. Germline CDR1 and CDR2: MNHEY and SMNVEV (reference sequence). The CDR3 runs 11 residues. V gave up 7 bases and J gave up 8 bases, with 8 bases separating them. CDR3 DNA sequence: TGTGCCAGCACTCGGGGGGGGGAGCTGTTTTTT. This sequence encodes CASTRGGELFF.

The chain couples TRBV5-1 to TRBJ2-1; the D gene is possibly TRBD2 (5 bases). From germline, CDR1 is SGHRS and CDR2 YFSETQ. Trimming stripped 4 bases from V and 0 bases from J, with 14 bases between. The CDR3 consists of 16 residues. CDR3 region: CASSGGEGSSYNEQFF. CDR3 DNA: TGCGCCAGCAGCGGAGGCGAGGGAAGCTCCTACAATGAGCAGTTCTTC.

About this clone itself: The same CDR3 can be traced to other DNA sequences in this sample. The V and J genes are TRBV9 and TRBJ2-1; a weak D match, TRBD2 (7 bases). CDR1 is SGDLS, CDR2 YYNGEE, per germline. The CDR3 sequence is 15 residues long. Trimming took 0 bases from V and 2 from J, leaving 9 bases between them. CDR3 bases: TGTGCCAGCAGCGTAGGCGGGGGCGCCTACAATGAGCAGTTCTTC. Translated: CASSVGGGAYNEQFF.

This clone has more than one count but fewer than ten. The CDR3 loop is CASSLNPGLAGGPGNEQFF. The CDR3 DNA follows: TGTGCCAGCAGCTTAAACCCCGGGCTAGCGGGGGGGCCGGGGAATGAGCAGTTCTTC. The rearrangement uses TRBV7-3 and TRBJ2-1, with 12 bases that match TRBD2. Per germline, CDR1 SGHTA and CDR2 FQGTGA. The junction had 14 bases not matched to a gene; V was cut back by 1 base and J by 7 bases. The CDR3 covers 19 residues.

The chain uses TRBV7-9 and TRBJ2-3, with 9 nucleotides matching TRBD2. The CDR3 extends over 15 amino acids. CDR1 and CDR2 from the germline V gene are SEHNR and FQNEAQ (reference sequence). The V segment lost 0 bases and the J segment 5 bases; nucleotides outside the gene matches: 3. CDR3 bases: TGTGCCAGCAGCTTAGCAGGACTAGCGCAAGATACGCAGTATTTT. Amino acid sequence: CASSLAGLAQDTQYF.

The genes are TRBV21-1 and TRBJ2-7; no check of the table's D call, TRBD1, against the DNA was made. TRBV21-1 is tagged as a pseudogene. The CDR3 has 17 amino acids. The CDR3 spells CASSKDKDRGRNYEQYF. The CDR3 coding sequence is TGTGCCAGCAGCAAAGACAAGGACAGGGGGAGAAACTACGAGCAGTACTTC.

The CDR3 loop is CASSRARGDTEAFF. The CDR3 DNA reads as TGTGCCAGCAGCCGAGCCCGGGGGGACACTGAAGCTTTCTTT. The chain is built from TRBV3-1 (or the pseudogene TRBV3-2) and TRBJ1-1, with D perhaps TRBD1 (5 bases). Germline CDR1 LGHDT, CDR2 YNNKEL (reference sequence). This CDR3 comprises 14 residues. Trimming took off 4 bases at V and 3 bases at J, with 12 bases between the two ends.

The genes are TRBV24-1 and TRBJ2-2, with D perhaps TRBD2 (5 bases). The CDR3 is 16 residues long. V lost 3 bases and J lost 3, with 13 bases in between. Germline CDR1 KGHDR, CDR2 SFDVKD. CDR3 region: CATSDPSRDYTGELFF. CDR3 DNA: TGTGCCACCAGTGATCCTTCCCGGGATTACACCGGGGAGCTGTTTTTT.

This chain connects TRBV2 to TRBJ1-1, with 8 nucleotides matching TRBD1. This CDR3 is 12 amino acids long. From germline, CDR1 is SNHLY and CDR2 FYNNEI. The V gene end was trimmed by 8 bases and the J gene end by 11 bases; junction bases not matched to a gene: 10. CDR3 loop: CASVQGVVRAFF. Written as DNA, the CDR3 is TGTGCCAGCGTACAGGGGGTTGTTAGGGCTTTCTTT.

This chain uses TRBV7-3 with TRBJ2-1; D is ambiguous. Trimming took off 5 bases at V and 8 bases at J, with 7 bases between the two ends. The CDR3 contains 11 residues. CDR1 and CDR2 (germline): SGHTA, FQGTGA. The CDR3 is CASSLSDEQFF. Here the CDR3 DNA reads TGTGCCAGCAGCCTTTCCGATGAGCAGTTCTTC.

The CDR3 protein is CAWSVDSGSSETQYF. DNA for the CDR3: TGTGCCTGGAGTGTGGATAGCGGGAGCTCAGAGACCCAGTACTTC. The rearrangement uses TRBV30 and TRBJ2-5; 9 bases map to TRBD2. J gave up 4 bases and V 0 bases, and 6 bases lay outside the gene matches. The CDR3 is 15 residues long. Germline V gene sequence: CDR1 GTSNPN, CDR2 SVGIG (reference sequence).

The rearrangement links TRBV6-5 to TRBJ2-7; the D gene is possibly TRBD1 (6 bases). Between the trimmed V and J ends, which lost 6 bases and 5 bases, there was a span of 17 bases. The CDR3 sequence is 14 residues long. CDR1 is MNHEY and CDR2 is SVGAGI in the germline V gene. The CDR3 DNA follows: TGTGCCAGCAGCCTACAGGGAACTGGGAACGAGCAGTACTTC. Translation gives CASSLQGTGNEQYF.

This chain joins TRBV2 and TRBJ1-3; D may be TRBD1 (5 bases). CDR1 and CDR2 from the germline V gene are SNHLY and FYNNEI. Trimming took 5 bases from V and 0 from J, leaving 11 bases between them. The CDR3 runs to 15 residues. The CDR3 DNA follows: TGTGCCAGCAGTACCTCGGGGGGCTCTGGAAACACCATATATTTT. Translating it yields CASSTSGGSGNTIYF.

The chain has TRBV3-1 (or the pseudogene TRBV3-2) and TRBJ2-2; D is ambiguous. From germline, CDR1 is LGHDT and CDR2 YNNKEL (reference sequence). The CDR3 loop spans 15 amino acids. Trimming cost V 1 base and J 1 base, with 7 bases left between them. This CDR3 reads CASSQAYLNTGELFF. In DNA, the CDR3 is TGTGCCAGCAGCCAAGCGTATCTGAACACCGGGGAGCTGTTTTTT.

The V gene is TRBV19, the J gene TRBJ2-7; 7 bases match TRBD1. CDR1 LNHDA and CDR2 SQIVND come from the germline V gene (reference sequence). The J segment lost 4 bases and the V segment lost 0 bases, leaving 6 bases of the junction unmatched. The CDR3 sequence is 15 residues long. This chain's CDR3 is CASSIDEGALYEQYF. CDR3 DNA sequence: TGTGCCAGTAGTATAGATGAGGGGGCATTGTACGAGCAGTACTTC.